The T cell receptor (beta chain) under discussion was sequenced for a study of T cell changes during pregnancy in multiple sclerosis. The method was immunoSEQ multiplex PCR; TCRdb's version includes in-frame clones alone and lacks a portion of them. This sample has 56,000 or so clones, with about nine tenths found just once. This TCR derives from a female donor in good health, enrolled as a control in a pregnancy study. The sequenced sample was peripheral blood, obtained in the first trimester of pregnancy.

CDR3 protein: CSARPRNEAFF. CDR3 nucleotide sequence: TGCAGTGCTAGGCCGCGGAACGAAGCTTTCTTT. The V and J genes are TRBV20-1 and TRBJ1-1; no reliable D call. Germline V gives CDR1 DFQATT, CDR2 SNEGSKA (reference sequence). Trimming shortened V by 3 bases and J by 8 bases, and 10 bases separated the two germline ends. This CDR3 region has 11 residues.